The 10 T cell receptor beta chains reported below all come from one sample, sequenced in a study of memory CD4+ T cells and cytomegalovirus serostatus. Profiled with immunoSEQ multiplex PCR; TCRdb holds only in-frame clones, not every one. The sample lists 65,000 to 95,000 clones, approximately 80% seen once, with around 0.8% in the top ten. Single viable CD3+CD4+CD8-CD45RO+ cells were sorted as the memory CD4+ T cells. The specimen was memory CD4+ T cells from blood. The receptors originated from an adult in good health and CMV-seronegative.

The V gene is TRBV9, the J gene TRBJ2-3; TRBD2 matches at 14 bases. V shed 3 bases, J shed 2 bases, and the junction held 14 bases outside the gene matches. The CDR3 is made up of 20 amino acids. Looked up from germline, CDR1 is SGDLS and CDR2 is YYNGEE. CDR3 bases: TGTGCCAGCAGCGCCCGACAACAGTGGACTAGCGGGGGGACCACAGATACGCAGTATTTT. Its translation: CASSARQQWTSGGTTDTQYF.

This chain links TRBV2 with TRBJ1-5; no reliable D call. Between the trimmed V and J ends, which lost 4 bases and 0 bases, there was a span of 7 bases. Germline CDR1 reads SNHLY; CDR2 reads FYNNEI. The CDR3 spans 14 residues. The CDR3 DNA is TGTGCCAGCAGTGCCCAAGTTAGCAATCAGCCCCAGCATTTT. Translated, it gives CASSAQVSNQPQHF.

This clone was counted a few times. The chain recombines TRBV7-3 with TRBJ1-2; TRBD1 might be the D (6 bases). The CDR3 is 14 residues long. Trimming shortened V by 5 bases and J by 1 base, and 11 bases separated the two germline ends. Germline assignment: CDR1 SGHTA and CDR2 FQGTGA. The CDR3 DNA reads TGTGCCAGCAGCACCGGACAGCTTAACTATGGCTACACCTTC. Its translation: CASSTGQLNYGYTF.

The chain carries TRBV9 and TRBJ1-2, with a tentative D call TRBD1 (5 bases). Trimming cost V 0 bases and J 8 bases, with 14 bases left between them. This CDR3 region has 14 residues. The V gene's germline CDR1 is SGDLS and CDR2 YYNGEE. CDR3 sequence reads: CASSVDQGRSGYTF. The DNA for the CDR3 is TGTGCCAGCAGCGTAGATCAGGGACGAAGCGGCTACACCTTC.

V gene TRBV5-1 combines with J gene TRBJ2-7; unclear D gene. CDR1 and CDR2 (germline): SGHRS, YFSETQ. V lost 3 bases, J lost 0 bases, and 7 bases lay in between. This CDR3 is 13 amino acids long. CDR3 in DNA: TGCGCCAGCAGCTACAGTTACTCCTACGAGCAGTACTTC. It encodes CASSYSYSYEQYF.

V is TRBV29-1 and J is TRBJ2-6, with D possibly matching TRBD1 (5 bases). Trimming removed 6 bases from V and 0 bases from J, with 12 bases in between. Germline V gives CDR1 SQVTM, CDR2 ANQGSEA. There are 15 residues in the CDR3. DNA for the CDR3: TGCAGCGTGCTGACAGCCAGCTCTGGGGCCAACGTCCTGACTTTC. Translation gives CSVLTASSGANVLTF.

The rearrangement links TRBV7-2 to TRBJ2-7; either TRBD1 or TRBD2 may supply D (7 bases each). The CDR3 is made up of 16 amino acids. Trimming took off 5 bases at V and 5 bases at J, with 22 bases between the two ends. The germline CDR1 and CDR2 sequences are SGHTA and FQGNSA. Written as DNA, the CDR3 is TGTGCCAGCAGCACAAACAGGGGAGGGCGAACTGACGAGCAGTACTTC. It yields the protein CASSTNRGGRTDEQYF.

The chain couples TRBV6-1 to TRBJ1-2; no clear D gene. Germline-derived CDR1 and CDR2 are MNHNS and SASEGT. The V gene lost 2 bases and the J gene lost 2 bases, with 9 bases spanning the gap. CDR3 size: 14 residues. CDR3 sequence (DNA): TGTGCCAGCAGTGAATGGCGGGGAAACTATGGCTACACCTTC. This codes for CASSEWRGNYGYTF.

This chain uses TRBV5-8 with TRBJ1-5, with a weak D call TRBD1 (5 bases). V lost 5 bases and J lost 4, with 10 bases in between. The CDR3 spans 13 residues. Germline CDR1 SGHTS, CDR2 YDEGEE. The chain's CDR3 is CASRGRGNQPQHF. In DNA form, the CDR3 reads TGTGCCAGCAGGGGACGGGGGAATCAGCCCCAGCATTTT. Full variable domain (missing parts from reference TRBV5-8 and TRBJ1-5): EAGVTQSPTHLIKTRGQQATLRCSPISGHTSVYWYQQALGLGLQFLLWYDEGEERNRGNFPPRFSGRQFPNYSSELNVNALELEDSALYLCASRGRGNQPQHFGDGTRLSIL.

The rearrangement links TRBV18 to TRBJ1-1, with TRBD1 as a possible D gene (5 bases). V shed 3 bases and J shed 11 bases, with 16 bases lying between them. This CDR3 contains 13 residues. Looked up from germline, CDR1 is KGHSH and CDR2 is LQKENI. The CDR3 DNA follows: TGTGCCAGCTCACCTCAGGACACCCTCATGGCTTTCTTT. Its protein is CASSPQDTLMAFF.